The clone carrying this T cell receptor beta chain showed up just a few times. Trimming removed 6 bases from V and 7 bases from J; junction bases left unmatched: 9. Germline lookup yields CDR1 DFQATT and CDR2 SNEGSKA (reference sequence). This CDR3 has 14 amino acids. The data are from a study of patients and donors after allogeneic stem cell transplantation. TCRdb re-called the RT-PCR reads with MiXCR, one entry per CDR3 protein. The sample carries fewer than 180,000 distinct CDR3 sequences, 37% recorded once. This receptor was identified in a human donor who was either an allogeneic HSCT recipient or a stem cell or donor lymphocyte infusion donor (not recorded which). It is not recorded whose cells these are; they may come from a transplant donor. The V and J genes are TRBV20-1 and TRBJ1-2, with 12 bases fitting TRBD1. The sequenced sample was blood, either unsorted or a sorted T cell fraction (not recorded which). The CDR3: CSARRGQGAFGYTF. CDR3 in DNA: TGCAGTGCCCGGCGGGGACAGGGGGCTTTTGGCTACACCTTC.